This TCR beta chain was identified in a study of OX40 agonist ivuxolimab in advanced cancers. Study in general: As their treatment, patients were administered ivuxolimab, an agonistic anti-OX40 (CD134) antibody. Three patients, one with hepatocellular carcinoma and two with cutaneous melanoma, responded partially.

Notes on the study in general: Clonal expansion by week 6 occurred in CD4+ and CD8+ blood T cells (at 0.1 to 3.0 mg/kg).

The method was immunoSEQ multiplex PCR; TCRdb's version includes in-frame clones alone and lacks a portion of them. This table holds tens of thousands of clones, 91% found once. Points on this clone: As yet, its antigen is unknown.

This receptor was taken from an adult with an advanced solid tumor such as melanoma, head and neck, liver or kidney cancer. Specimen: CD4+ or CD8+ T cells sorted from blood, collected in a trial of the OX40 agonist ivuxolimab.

The CDR3 region has the DNA TGCAGCGTTGACGGAGTTCGGACAGATACGCAGTATTTT. This gives the protein CSVDGVRTDTQYF. The chain combines TRBV29-1 with TRBJ2-3; D is unresolved. V shed 3 bases and J shed 3 bases, with 10 bases lying between them. CDR1 and CDR2 (germline): SQVTM, ANQGSEA. There are 13 residues in the CDR3.